The 16 T cell receptor beta chains reported below all come from one sample, sequenced in a study of cytomegalovirus exposure and HLA in healthy donors. This PCR relied on a set of 60 Vbeta primers and 13 Jbeta primers. Produced via immunoSEQ multiplex PCR; TCRdb's table is partial and in-frame only. The sample contains more than 100,000 clones, 75% to 85% of which appear only once. Sequenced: PBMCs. The receptors were gathered from a male donor in good health and CMV-seronegative.

The chain joins TRBV5-1 to TRBJ1-3; 7 positions match TRBD1. Trimming removed 4 bases from V and 0 bases from J; junction bases left unmatched: 7. The CDR3 is 16 amino acids. CDR1 SGHRS and CDR2 YFSETQ come from the germline V gene. The CDR3 nucleotides are TGCGCCAGCAGCCGCACAGGGGTCCGCTCTGGAAACACCATATATTTT. It specifies CASSRTGVRSGNTIYF.

The gene calls are TRBV19 and TRBJ1-2; no clear D gene. The V and J ends lost 3 bases and 3 bases respectively, with 11 bases between them. Germline values: CDR1 LNHDA, CDR2 SQIVND (reference sequence). The length of the CDR3 is 14 residues. The CDR3 loop is CASSILWQDYGYTF. The CDR3 nucleotides read TGTGCCAGTAGTATTCTCTGGCAGGACTATGGCTACACCTTC. The variable domain in full, with the rest retrieved from reference TRBV19 and TRBJ1-2, is DGGITQSPKYLFRKEGQNVTLSCEQNLNHDAMYWYRQDPGQGLRLIYYSQIVNDFQKGDIAEGYSVSREKKESFPLTVTSAQKNPTAFYLCASSILWQDYGYTFGSGTRLTVV.

The genes are TRBV13 and TRBJ1-1, with D uncertain. The length of the CDR3 is 14 residues. V lost 3 bases, J lost 0 bases, and 8 bases lay in between. Germline CDR1 is PRHDT and CDR2 is FYEKMQ (reference sequence). The CDR3 DNA reads as TGTGCCAGCAGCTTGGGCAGCCTGAACACTGAAGCTTTCTTT. Its translation: CASSLGSLNTEAFF.

The genes are TRBV30 and TRBJ2-1, with TRBD1 matching 8 bases. The V segment lost 7 bases and the J segment 1 base; nucleotides outside the gene matches: 9. The germline CDR1 and CDR2 sequences are GTSNPN and SVGIG (reference sequence). This CDR3 contains 15 residues. CDR3 sequence reads: CAFTPGTGSYNEQFF. CDR3 sequence (DNA): TGTGCCTTTACCCCCGGGACAGGATCCTACAATGAGCAGTTCTTC.

The chain carries TRBV6-6 and TRBJ2-4, with 8 bases identical to TRBD2. Germline V gives CDR1 MNHNY, CDR2 SVGAGI (reference sequence). The CDR3 is 16 amino acids. With V trimmed by 7 bases and J by 1 base, 9 bases remained unmatched. The CDR3 is CASTGGGRAAKNIQYF. In DNA, the CDR3 is TGTGCCAGCACCGGGGGGGGCAGGGCGGCCAAAAACATTCAGTACTTC.

V and J are TRBV30 and TRBJ1-3; TRBD1 aligns across 9 bases. CDR3 length: 18 amino acids. The junction had 11 bases not matched to a gene; V was cut back by 2 bases and J by 0 bases. From germline, CDR1 is GTSNPN and CDR2 SVGIG (reference sequence). The CDR3 DNA sequence: TGTGCCTGGAGTCCCCGGACAGGGGCGAAGGACTCTGGAAACACCATATATTTT. Its protein is CAWSPRTGAKDSGNTIYF. The variable domain in full, completed from reference TRBV30 and TRBJ1-3, reads SQTIHQWPATLVQPVGSPLSLECTVEGTSNPNLYWYRQAAGRGLQLLFYSVGIGQISSEVPQNLSASRPQDRQFILSSKKLLLSDSGFYLCAWSPRTGAKDSGNTIYFGEGSWLTVV.

V gene TRBV6-5 combines with J gene TRBJ1-1, with 7 bases that match TRBD1. The germline gives CDR1 MNHEY, CDR2 SVGAGI. Trimming took 7 bases from V and 1 from J; bases not matched to a gene: 6. The CDR3 has 14 amino acids. The CDR3, as DNA: TGTGCCAGCACCACCGGACAGGCGAACACTGAAGCTTTCTTT. Translation gives CASTTGQANTEAFF.

Points on this clone: The junction departs from germline at one end; a sequencing error may be responsible. Distinct nucleotide sequences in the sample also encode this CDR3. V is TRBV29-1 and J is TRBJ1-2, with D uncertain. CDR3 length: 16 amino acids. Per germline, CDR1 SQVTM and CDR2 ANQGSEA. The CDR3 region is CSVEDPRTAGLYGYTF. The CDR3, as DNA: TGCAGTGTTGAAGATCCCCGGACGGCGGGGTTGTATGGCTACACCTTC. The entire variable domain, with the rest obtained from reference TRBV29-1 and TRBJ1-2, is as follows: SAVISQKPSRDICQRGTSLTIQCQVDSQVTMMFWYRQQPGQSLTLIATANQGSEATYESGFVIDKFPISRPNLTFSTLTVSNMSPEDSSIYLCSVEDPRTAGLYGYTFGSGTRLTVV.

The sample holds a few counts of this clone. The chain combines TRBV27 with TRBJ2-7; the D gene is possibly TRBD1 (5 bases). V lost 3 bases and J 6 bases, leaving 12 bases between the germline ends. The germline V gene has CDR1 MNHEY and CDR2 SMNVEV (reference sequence). This CDR3 spans 13 amino acids. The CDR3 DNA reads as TGTGCCAGCAGTTTGAGCCAGGGTATCGAGCAGTACTTC. Protein sequence: CASSLSQGIEQYF.

The chain recombines TRBV5-1 with TRBJ2-5; 10 bases map to TRBD2. Looked up from germline, CDR1 is SGHRS and CDR2 is YFSETQ. CDR3 length: 16 amino acids. The junction had 4 bases not matched to a gene; V was cut back by 0 bases and J by 2 bases. CDR3 sequence reads: CASSLASGGPQETQYF. DNA for the CDR3: TGCGCCAGCAGCTTGGCTAGCGGGGGCCCTCAAGAGACCCAGTACTTC.

The chain is built from TRBV4-2 and TRBJ2-5; TRBD1 might be the D (7 bases). The CDR3 is 18 amino acids. Looked up from germline, CDR1 is LGHNA and CDR2 is YNFKEQ. V was cut by 4 bases and J by 3 bases, with 24 bases left in between. The CDR3 DNA sequence: TGTGCCAGCAGCCCCCATGGACCACAGGGGCGGGAAAAAGAGACCCAGTACTTC. Translated, it gives CASSPHGPQGREKETQYF.

The V and J genes are TRBV5-1 and TRBJ2-7; 8 bases align to TRBD2. With 4 bases clipped from V and 7 bases from J, the junction kept 10 bases outside the gene matches. The CDR3 has 14 residues. Germline V gives CDR1 SGHRS, CDR2 YFSETQ. In DNA form, the CDR3 reads TGCGCCAGCAGCGCTGGCTGGGTAGCGGGGGAGCAGTACTTC. It specifies CASSAGWVAGEQYF.

The chain is built from TRBV7-9 and TRBJ2-3, with TRBD1 as a possible D gene (7 bases). Germline CDR1 is SEHNR and CDR2 is FQNEAQ (reference sequence). The CDR3 spans 16 residues. V was clipped by 2 bases and J by 0 bases, with 12 bases between them. The DNA for the CDR3 is TGTGCCAGCAGCTTACCCTCAGGGGGGAGCACAGATACGCAGTATTTT. Amino acid sequence: CASSLPSGGSTDTQYF.

This sequence joins TRBV18 and TRBJ2-1, with TRBD2 matching over 11 bases. V lost 3 bases, J lost 9 bases, and 7 bases stayed unmatched. This CDR3 spans 15 amino acids. Germline loops: CDR1 KGHSH, CDR2 LQKENI. CDR3 DNA sequence: TGTGCCAGCTCACCGCGTAGCGGGGGGGCCGGTGAGCAGTTCTTC. It is translated as CASSPRSGGAGEQFF.

Only one count was recorded for this clone. The chain recombines TRBV19 with TRBJ2-1, with TRBD2 matching 11 bases. V dropped 7 bases and J dropped 6; count of bases not matched to a gene: 5. The germline V gene has CDR1 LNHDA and CDR2 SQIVND (reference sequence). CDR3 size: 14 residues. The CDR3 reads CASKGTSGVNEQFF. The CDR3 coding sequence is TGTGCCAGTAAAGGGACTAGCGGAGTCAATGAGCAGTTCTTC.

The rearrangement joins TRBV9 to TRBJ2-5; 7 bases agree with TRBD1. Germline V CDR1 and CDR2: SGDLS, YYNGEE. This CDR3 is 12 amino acids long. V gave up 5 bases and J gave up 5 bases; unmatched junction bases: 3. The CDR3 loop reads CASRGGDETQYF. The CDR3 nucleotides read TGTGCCAGCAGAGGGGGCGACGAGACCCAGTACTTC. The full variable domain, in which reference TRBV9 and TRBJ2-5 provide the parts outside the CDR3, is DSGVTQTPKHLITATGQRVTLRCSPRSGDLSVYWYQQSLDQGLQFLIQYYNGEERAKGNILERFSAQQFPDLHSELNLSSLELGDSALYFCASRGGDETQYFGPGTRLLVL.